This T cell receptor (beta chain) was observed in a study of blood T cell repertoires in COVID-19. Turning to the study itself: Spain, Italy and the United States supplied samples that represented acute and convalescent COVID-19. Sources were T cells, B-cell-depleted T cells, or PBMCs; the material itself was cDNA or gDNA.

Trimming removed 2 bases from V and 7 bases from J, with 12 bases in between. The V gene's germline CDR1 is ENHRY and CDR2 SYGVKD. This CDR3 comprises 14 residues. Original processing methods: How many nucleated cells were present was estimated from reference gene primer amplification. Libraries were prepared by immunoSEQ multiplex PCR; TCRdb keeps only in-frame clonotypes and omits some of them. Clone size and the V and J calls come from that table; the DNA yielded D and trimming. The profile covers around 29,000 clones, with over 75% appearing a single time and under 20% taken by the ten largest. The sample comprised peripheral blood. This clonotype was sampled from an older woman with active COVID-19. The genes are TRBV10-3 and TRBJ1-5; D perhaps matches TRBD1 (5 bases). The CDR3 region is CAISEQGPNQPQHF. In DNA, the CDR3 is TGTGCCATCAGTGAGCAGGGCCCCAACCAGCCCCAGCATTTT.